These T cell receptor beta chains were read from a single sample in a study of blood T cell repertoires in COVID-19. Only in-frame clones appear in the TCRdb table, and some are missing; sequencing was by immunoSEQ multiplex PCR. The sample has about 300,000 clones, approximately 90% seen once. The sequenced material came from peripheral blood. The receptors come from a middle-aged man with acute or convalescent COVID-19. CDR3s include the opening cysteine and the closing phenylalanine or tryptophan. The D gene is left open where the match is weak.

j_call v_call d_call cdr3_aa
TRBJ2-7 TRBV28 TRBD1 CASRLTGTGGEQYF
TRBJ2-1 TRBV6-4 TRBD2 CASSDNWGGNEQFF
TRBJ2-7 TRBV5-1 NA CASSLGQIYEQYF
TRBJ2-6 TRBV7-3 NA CASSLQPSGAGANVLTF
TRBJ2-7 TRBV19 NA CASTTGTPPYEQYF
TRBJ2-6 TRBV7-2 NA CASSLAGGRSASGANVLTF
TRBJ1-5 TRBV6-5 TRBD1 CASRRDRGQGQPQHF
TRBJ1-2 TRBV2 NA CARGTKANYGYTF
TRBJ1-1 TRBV6-6 TRBD1 CASSYSTGGGTEAFF
TRBJ1-5 TRBV19 NA CASGTLYSQPQHF
TRBJ2-3 TRBV19 TRBD2 CASSLRTSGGDTQYF
TRBJ2-7 TRBV2 TRBD2 CAGGGALAYEQYF
TRBJ1-1 TRBV6-5 NA CASSYLPGSRNTEAFF
TRBJ2-7 TRBV7-9 TRBD1 CASSSGQKTYEQYF
TRBJ2-1 TRBV11-2 TRBD1 CASSLGWDRDYNEQFF
TRBJ2-7 TRBV6-5 NA CASRLYQGGDEQYF
TRBJ1-2 TRBV11-2 NA CASSLGRGDNYGYTF
TRBJ1-1 TRBV19 NA CASSPLLNTEAFF
TRBJ2-3 TRBV6-6 TRBD2 CASSPALAGTSTDTQYF
TRBJ2-1 TRBV5-1 NA CASSGAVRAMNYNEQFF
TRBJ1-2 TRBV29-1 TRBD1 CSGAATQGAAYGYTF
TRBJ1-2 TRBV19 TRBD1 CASSEGQGRGYTF
TRBJ2-7 TRBV5-1 NA CASSLDRVNYEQYF
TRBJ1-6 TRBV5-4 NA CASSSGLNVDSPLHF
TRBJ1-2 TRBV6-5 NA CASSSGSTHGYTF
TRBJ2-6 TRBV5-4 TRBD1 CASSQQQGEGSGANVLTF
TRBJ1-5 TRBV9 TRBD1 CASSWTGGTQPQHF
TRBJ1-1 TRBV12-3/TRBV12-4 NA CASSPSMNTEAFF
TRBJ1-3 TRBV11-2 NA CASSLIRGSGNTIYF
TRBJ1-2 TRBV27 TRBD1 CASSLRDRHGYGYTF
TRBJ1-1 TRBV9 TRBD1 CASSSEGQGAAGTEAFF
TRBJ1-1 TRBV29-1 NA CSVEGLGGAEAFF
TRBJ1-2 TRBV14 TRBD1 CASSQLGQGFYGYTF
TRBJ2-7 TRBV28 NA CASTYSGSYEQYF
TRBJ2-3 TRBV5-4 TRBD2 CASSLGAGVSTDTQYF
TRBJ2-7 TRBV11-1 TRBD1 CASSSRQGKNEQYF
TRBJ1-1 TRBV5-1 NA CASSMGRDWGTEAFF
TRBJ2-2 TRBV6-5 TRBD1 CASSYKTGSHGELFF
TRBJ1-1 TRBV6-5 NA CASTKVWEGTEAFF
TRBJ2-1 TRBV24-1 NA CATSDAPRGSYNEQFF
TRBJ2-7 TRBV27 TRBD1 CASSPRTGPTIYEQYF
TRBJ1-1 TRBV6-1 TRBD1 CASSEARGRTEAFF
TRBJ2-7 TRBV29-1 NA CSARVTYEQYF
TRBJ2-7 TRBV7-8 TRBD1 CASSPPGQGGEQYF
TRBJ1-2 TRBV27 NA CASSSGMSFYGYTF
TRBJ2-7 TRBV6-2/TRBV6-3 NA CASSYGWLSYEQYF
TRBJ1-4 TRBV29-1 NA CSVEATEGDEKLFF
TRBJ1-5 TRBV19 NA CASSRKVKGGVGPQHF
TRBJ1-2 TRBV11-2 TRBD1 CASSLGTGLNYGYTF